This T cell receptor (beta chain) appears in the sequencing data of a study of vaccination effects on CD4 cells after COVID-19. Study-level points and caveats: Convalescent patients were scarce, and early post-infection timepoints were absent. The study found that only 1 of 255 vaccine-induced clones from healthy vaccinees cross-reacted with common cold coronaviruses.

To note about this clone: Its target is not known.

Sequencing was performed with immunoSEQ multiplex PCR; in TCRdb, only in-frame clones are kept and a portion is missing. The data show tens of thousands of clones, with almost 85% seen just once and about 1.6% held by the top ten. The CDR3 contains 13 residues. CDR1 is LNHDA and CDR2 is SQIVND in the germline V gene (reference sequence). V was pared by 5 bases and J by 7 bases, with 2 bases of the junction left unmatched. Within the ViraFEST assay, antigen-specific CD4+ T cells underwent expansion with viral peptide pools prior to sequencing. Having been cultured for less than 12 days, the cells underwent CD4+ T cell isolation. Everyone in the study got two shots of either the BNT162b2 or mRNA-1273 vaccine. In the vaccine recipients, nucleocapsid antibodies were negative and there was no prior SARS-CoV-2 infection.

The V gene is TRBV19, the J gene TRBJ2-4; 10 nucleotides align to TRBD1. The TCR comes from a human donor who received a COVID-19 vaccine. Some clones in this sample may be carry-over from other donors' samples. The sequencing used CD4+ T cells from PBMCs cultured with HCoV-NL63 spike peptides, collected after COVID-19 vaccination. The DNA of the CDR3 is TGTGCCAGTAGTGGGGACAGGGGTAACATTCAGTACTTC. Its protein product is CASSGDRGNIQYF.